The clone carrying this T cell receptor beta chain was recorded a few times. The data were taken from a study of blood T cells in healthy people across ages. The V gene lost 6 bases and the J gene lost 5 bases, with 17 bases spanning the gap. The CDR3 is 14 residues long. Per the germline V gene, CDR1 is ENHRY and CDR2 is SYGVKD. A sample-barcoded 5' primer and a J-beta primer mix were used in a second PCR of roughly 6 to 11 cycles. Using its own MiXCR run on the 5' RACE reads, TCRdb lists one record per CDR3 protein. The sample shows hundreds of thousands of distinct CDR3 sequences, 22% of them seen only once.

The chain joins TRBV10-3 to TRBJ2-7, with D perhaps TRBD1 (7 bases). The specimen sequenced was blood. The receptor comes from a man between 65 and 80 years old in good health. The CDR3 nucleotides read TGTGCCATCAGGAGACAGGGAGGAAAGGACGAGCAGTACTTC. Protein: CAIRRQGGKDEQYF.